The source of this TCR beta chain is a study of blood T cell repertoires in COVID-19. As for the study in general: Some COVID-19 samples were acute and others convalescent; all came from the United States, Italy and Spain. The cDNA or gDNA used as material had been derived from T cells, B-cell-depleted T cells, or PBMCs.

The table came from immunoSEQ multiplex PCR; TCRdb's copy has only in-frame clones and leaves some out. Of about 260,000 clones in the sample, approximately 80% were seen once. The length of the CDR3 is 14 residues. V dropped 2 bases and J dropped 2 bases, with 7 bases sitting between them. Looked up from germline, CDR1 is MNHEY and CDR2 is SMNVEV (reference sequence). This receptor was identified in a man in his 60s with acute or convalescent COVID-19. The sequenced sample consisted of peripheral blood. The chain carries TRBV27 and TRBJ1-3, with D perhaps TRBD1 (6 bases). The CDR3, as DNA: TGTGCCAGCAGTTTAAGGGGGACTGGAAACACCATATATTTT. This gives the protein CASSLRGTGNTIYF.